This TCR beta chain was documented in a study of shared clonotypes between healthy human individuals. Across the whole study: A couple of female and a few male donors aged 18 to 49 were enrolled. Findings of the study overall: Measured sharing among donors was expected to vary with sequencing depth.

Sequencing was performed on unsorted PBMC DNA using ten immunoSEQ deep assay plates. Repertoires were generated with immunoSEQ multiplex PCR, while TCRdb's copy carries only in-frame clones and drops some. The sample includes fewer than 500,000 clones, about three quarters of them seen just once. V was clipped by 2 bases and J by 8 bases, with 18 bases between them. Per the germline V gene, CDR1 is GTSNPN and CDR2 is SVGIG (reference sequence). This CDR3 has 14 amino acids. About this clone itself: Its target is not known.

The V call is TRBV30, the J call TRBJ1-1; D is ambiguous. Material for sequencing was PBMCs. The receptor's source is a woman between 40 and 50 years old in good health. Some clones in this sample may be carry-over from other donors' samples. The CDR3 loop reads CAWSLTDRVWEAFF. The CDR3 coding sequence is TGTGCCTGGAGTCTAACAGACCGGGTCTGGGAAGCTTTCTTT.